The 13 T cell receptor beta chains given below trace back to one sample, sequenced in a study of CD8 T cells in Susac syndrome. The authors reverse transcribed roughly 0.5 to 1 ug RNA with random hexamers. Each CDR3 protein gets one entry after TCRdb re-called the immunoSEQ multiplex PCR reads with MiXCR. The repertoire holds a few hundred thousand distinct CDR3 sequences, roughly 96% seen once, with around 0.099% in the top ten. Sequenced sample: CD4+ T cells from PBMCs. Receptors were obtained from a human donor with multiple sclerosis.

A note on this clonotype: The junction does not match germline at one end; this may be a read error. The V and J genes are TRBV28 and TRBJ1-2, with TRBD1 as a possible D gene (6 bases). Germline lookup yields CDR1 MDHEN and CDR2 SYDVKM. CDR3 size: 12 residues. The CDR3 DNA sequence: TGTGCCAGCAGTGGGGGCCGGCGTGGCCACACCTTC. This gives the protein CASSGGRRGHTF.

The chain couples TRBV29-1 to TRBJ1-3; perhaps TRBD1 as D (5 bases). The V end lost 8 bases, the J end lost 0 bases, and 11 bases lay between the germline ends. The length of the CDR3 is 13 residues. Germline V lookup: CDR1 SQVTM, CDR2 ANQGSEA. The CDR3 loop is CSTRDGSGNTIYF. CDR3 coding DNA: TGCAGCACCCGGGACGGCTCTGGAAACACCATATATTTT.

The chain combines TRBV6-5 with TRBJ2-2; D gene ambiguous. V was cut by 0 bases and J by 1 base, with 3 bases left in between. Germline CDR1 MNHEY, CDR2 SVGAGI. This CDR3 is 14 amino acids long. The CDR3 region has the DNA TGTGCCAGCAGTTACTCGAGGAACACCGGGGAGCTGTTTTTT. Translated: CASSYSRNTGELFF.

The chain links TRBV27 to TRBJ2-7; D remains ambiguous. V was shortened by 8 bases and J by 2 bases, with 13 bases between the two germline ends. The CDR3 length is 13 residues. Germline CDR1 reads MNHEY; CDR2 reads SMNVEV (reference sequence). CDR3 in DNA: TGTGCCAGCGGCCGGCTACCCACCTACGAGCAGTACTTC. Translating gives CASGRLPTYEQYF.

V is TRBV28 and J is TRBJ2-1; weak D call: TRBD2 (6 bases). The germline V gene encodes CDR1 MDHEN and CDR2 SYDVKM. The CDR3 extends over 14 amino acids. Trimming shortened V by 7 bases and J by 7 bases, and 17 bases separated the two germline ends. The CDR3 reads CASIPGTPTNEQFF. The CDR3 DNA is TGTGCCAGCATCCCCGGGACTCCGACAAATGAGCAGTTCTTC.

This clonotype occurred once. This sequence joins TRBV7-9 and TRBJ2-6; 9 bases fit TRBD1. Germline-derived CDR1 and CDR2 are SEHNR and FQNEAQ (reference sequence). V dropped 4 bases and J dropped 4; count of bases not matched to a gene: 5. The CDR3 contains 16 residues. The CDR3 bases are TGTGCCAGCAGCTCTGGACAGGGGTCCGGGGCCAACGTCCTGACTTTC. Protein: CASSSGQGSGANVLTF.

In its sample, this clonotype was seen a few times. This sequence joins TRBV2 and TRBJ2-5, with 11 bases fitting TRBD2. The length of the CDR3 is 15 residues. Germline values: CDR1 SNHLY, CDR2 FYNNEI. With V trimmed by 4 bases and J by 5 bases, 6 bases remained unmatched. The CDR3 nucleotides are TGTGCCAGCAGTGGTCTAGCGGGGGGACTGGAGACCCAGTACTTC. Translated: CASSGLAGGLETQYF.

This clonotype was detected a few times. The rearrangement uses TRBV13 and TRBJ2-2, with no clear D. The CDR3 has 12 residues. Germline V lookup: CDR1 PRHDT, CDR2 FYEKMQ (reference sequence). The germline V and J ends were trimmed by 1 base and 6 bases, with 3 bases remaining between them. The CDR3 region has the DNA TGTGCCAGCAGCTTAGATGCCGGGGAGCTGTTTTTT. Protein: CASSLDAGELFF. Full variable domain (missing parts from reference TRBV13 and TRBJ2-2): AAGVIQSPRHLIKEKRETATLKCYPIPRHDTVYWYQQGPGQDPQFLISFYEKMQSDKGSIPDRFSAQQFSDYHSELNMSSLELGDSALYFCASSLDAGELFFGEGSRLTVL.

The V gene is TRBV7-2, the J gene TRBJ2-1, with D perhaps TRBD2 (5 bases). In germline, CDR1 is SGHTA, CDR2 FQGNSA. The CDR3 contains 14 residues. V was trimmed by 3 bases and J by 5 bases, leaving 11 bases between them. CDR3 nucleotides: TGTGCCAGCAGCTTCTGGACTGCGAACAATGAGCAGTTCTTC. This encodes CASSFWTANNEQFF.

The gene calls are TRBV9 and TRBJ2-4; 7 positions match TRBD2. This CDR3 is built from 13 residues. V was clipped by 0 bases and J by 9 bases; unmatched bases: 3. In germline, CDR1 is SGDLS, CDR2 YYNGEE. The CDR3 sequence: CASSVAGGVIQYF. The CDR3 nucleotides are TGTGCCAGCAGCGTAGCTGGGGGGGTCATTCAGTACTTC.

This rearrangement joins TRBV15 to TRBJ2-7; the D gene is possibly TRBD2 (7 bases). This CDR3 comprises 13 residues. The germline V gene has CDR1 LNHNV and CDR2 YYDKDF (reference sequence). Trimming shortened V by 4 bases and J by 7 bases, and 14 bases separated the two germline ends. The CDR3 loop reads CATSTRGAREQYF. The CDR3 DNA reads as TGTGCCACCAGCACCCGGGGGGCGCGGGAGCAGTACTTC.

The chain carries TRBV3-1 and TRBJ1-4; D is uncertain. The CDR3 spans 15 residues. From germline, CDR1 is LGHDT and CDR2 YNNKEL (reference sequence). V lost 1 base, J lost 8 bases, and 14 bases lay in between. CDR3 nucleotides: TGTGCCAGCAGCCAAGGGGCAGCCTTTCTCGAAAAACTGTTTTTT. Protein sequence: CASSQGAAFLEKLFF.

The J gene is TRBJ2-1, the V gene TRBV24-1; no firm D call. This CDR3 contains 12 residues. V shed 4 bases and J shed 10 bases, with 10 bases lying between them. CDR1 is KGHDR, CDR2 SFDVKD, per germline. The CDR3 DNA reads TGTGCCACCAGTGAGGCCGACCGGGAGCAGTTCTTC. It translates to CATSEADREQFF.